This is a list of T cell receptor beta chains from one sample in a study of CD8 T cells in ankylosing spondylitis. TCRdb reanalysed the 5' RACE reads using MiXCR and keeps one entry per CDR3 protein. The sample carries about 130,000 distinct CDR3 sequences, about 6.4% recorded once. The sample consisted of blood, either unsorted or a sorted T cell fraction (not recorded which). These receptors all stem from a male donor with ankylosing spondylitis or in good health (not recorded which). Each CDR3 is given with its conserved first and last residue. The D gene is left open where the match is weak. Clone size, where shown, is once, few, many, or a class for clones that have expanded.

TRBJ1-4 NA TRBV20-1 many CSATEAARDNEKLFF TGCAGTGCGACCGAGGCCGCCCGGGATAATGAAAAACTGTTTTTT
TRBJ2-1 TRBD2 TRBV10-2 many CASSFLGGSSYNEQFF TGCGCCAGCAGTTTCCTTGGCGGGAGCTCCTACAATGAGCAGTTCTTC
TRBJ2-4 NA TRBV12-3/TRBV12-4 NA CASSLLGPKNIQYF TGTGCCAGCAGTTTATTGGGTCCCAAAAACATTCAGTACTTC
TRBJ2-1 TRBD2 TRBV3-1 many CASSQGGSSGGEQFF TGTGCCAGCAGCCAAGGGGGATCTAGCGGGGGTGAGCAGTTCTTC
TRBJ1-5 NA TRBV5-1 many CASSPDSNQPQHF TGCGCCAGCAGCCCAGACAGTAATCAGCCCCAGCATTTT
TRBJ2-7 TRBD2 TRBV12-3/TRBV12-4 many CASRPREGSYEQYF TGTGCCAGCAGGCCAAGGGAGGGTAGCTACGAGCAGTACTTC
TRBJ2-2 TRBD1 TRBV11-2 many CASSSGGSNTGELFF TGTGCCAGCAGCTCAGGGGGTTCGAACACCGGGGAGCTGTTTTTT
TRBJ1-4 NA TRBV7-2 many CASSLALGGGEKLFF TGTGCCAGCAGCTTAGCGCTGGGGGGGGGGGAAAAACTGTTTTTT
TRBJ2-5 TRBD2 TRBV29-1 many CSVQRGTSETQYF TGCAGCGTCCAAAGAGGGACTAGTGAGACCCAGTACTTC
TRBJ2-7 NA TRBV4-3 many CASSQQGGGYEQYF TGCGCCAGCAGCCAACAGGGAGGGGGGTACGAGCAGTACTTC
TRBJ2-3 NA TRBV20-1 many CSARDHPGRKGSGTDTQYF TGCAGTGCTAGAGATCACCCCGGGAGAAAAGGGAGTGGCACAGATACGCAGTATTTT
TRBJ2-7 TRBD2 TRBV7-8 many CASSLAASGGSYEQYF TGTGCCAGCAGCTTAGCGGCTAGCGGGGGGTCCTACGAGCAGTACTTC
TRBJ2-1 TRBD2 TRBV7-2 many CASQPRAGVFNEQFF TGTGCCAGCCAACCCAGAGCGGGAGTTTTCAATGAGCAGTTCTTC
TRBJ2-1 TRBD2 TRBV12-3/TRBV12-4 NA CASSSAGVKNEQFF TGTGCCAGCAGTTCAGCGGGAGTTAAAAATGAGCAGTTCTTC
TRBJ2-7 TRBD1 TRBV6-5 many CASSYDRDRYEQYF TGTGCCAGCAGTTACGACAGGGATCGGTACGAGCAGTACTTC
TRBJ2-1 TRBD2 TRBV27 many CASSVQREKYNEQFF TGTGCCAGCAGTGTACAGCGGGAGAAATACAATGAGCAGTTCTTC
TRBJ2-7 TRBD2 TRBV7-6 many CASSQLALSGISYEQYF TGTGCCAGCAGCCAGCTGGCCTTAAGCGGGATCTCCTACGAGCAGTACTTC
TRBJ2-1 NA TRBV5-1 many CASSSGTYNEQFF TGCGCCAGCAGTTCGGGAACGTACAATGAGCAGTTCTTC